The entry below gives a single TCR beta chain sequence along with its context. This entry belongs to a study of blood T cell repertoires in COVID-19. As for the study in general: The samples span acute and convalescent COVID-19 from the United States, Italy and Spain. T cells, B-cell-depleted T cells, or PBMCs supplied cDNA or gDNA.

The assay was immunoSEQ multiplex PCR, and TCRdb's table has in-frame clones only and misses some. Found here are 150,000 to 160,000 clones, approximately 90% of them singletons; the top ten hold over 12%. This sequence was found in a middle-aged woman with acute or convalescent COVID-19. The specimen was peripheral blood.

CDR3 region: CASRPGQSSGANVLTF. In nucleotides, the CDR3 is TGTGCCAGCAGACCGGGACAGAGCTCTGGGGCCAACGTCCTGACTTTC. The chain has TRBV5-4 and TRBJ2-6, with TRBD1 identical over 7 bases. Germline CDR1 and CDR2: SGHNT and YYREEE (reference sequence). The CDR3 is 16 residues long. V shed 5 bases and J 0 bases; nucleotides not matched to a gene: 5.